This T cell receptor beta chain was obtained from a study of blood T cell repertoires in COVID-19. Participants, about 18 to 95 years old, spanned under 25 US areas. Cohorts were assigned according to the clinical history that participants reported. CDR3 length equals 15 residues. Trimming took off 1 base at V and 1 base at J, with 10 bases between the two ends. Per germline, CDR1 LNHDA and CDR2 SQIVND (reference sequence). The protocol was immunoSEQ multiplex PCR, while the TCRdb copy is restricted to in-frame clones and leaves out a portion. The sample consists of about 430,000 clones, roughly 90% of them appearing once.

Sequencing input: PBMCs or T cells enriched from blood (not recorded which). The chain combines TRBV19 with TRBJ1-2, with D perhaps TRBD1 (5 bases). The TCR sequence derives from a woman aged 30 to 39 with acute COVID-19. CDR3: CASSIGPGRNYGYTF. The CDR3 coding sequence is TGTGCCAGTAGTATAGGTCCAGGGCGTAACTATGGCTACACCTTC. The whole variable domain, remainder taken from reference TRBV19 and TRBJ1-2, is DGGITQSPKYLFRKEGQNVTLSCEQNLNHDAMYWYRQDPGQGLRLIYYSQIVNDFQKGDIAEGYSVSREKKESFPLTVTSAQKNPTAFYLCASSIGPGRNYGYTFGSGTRLTVV.